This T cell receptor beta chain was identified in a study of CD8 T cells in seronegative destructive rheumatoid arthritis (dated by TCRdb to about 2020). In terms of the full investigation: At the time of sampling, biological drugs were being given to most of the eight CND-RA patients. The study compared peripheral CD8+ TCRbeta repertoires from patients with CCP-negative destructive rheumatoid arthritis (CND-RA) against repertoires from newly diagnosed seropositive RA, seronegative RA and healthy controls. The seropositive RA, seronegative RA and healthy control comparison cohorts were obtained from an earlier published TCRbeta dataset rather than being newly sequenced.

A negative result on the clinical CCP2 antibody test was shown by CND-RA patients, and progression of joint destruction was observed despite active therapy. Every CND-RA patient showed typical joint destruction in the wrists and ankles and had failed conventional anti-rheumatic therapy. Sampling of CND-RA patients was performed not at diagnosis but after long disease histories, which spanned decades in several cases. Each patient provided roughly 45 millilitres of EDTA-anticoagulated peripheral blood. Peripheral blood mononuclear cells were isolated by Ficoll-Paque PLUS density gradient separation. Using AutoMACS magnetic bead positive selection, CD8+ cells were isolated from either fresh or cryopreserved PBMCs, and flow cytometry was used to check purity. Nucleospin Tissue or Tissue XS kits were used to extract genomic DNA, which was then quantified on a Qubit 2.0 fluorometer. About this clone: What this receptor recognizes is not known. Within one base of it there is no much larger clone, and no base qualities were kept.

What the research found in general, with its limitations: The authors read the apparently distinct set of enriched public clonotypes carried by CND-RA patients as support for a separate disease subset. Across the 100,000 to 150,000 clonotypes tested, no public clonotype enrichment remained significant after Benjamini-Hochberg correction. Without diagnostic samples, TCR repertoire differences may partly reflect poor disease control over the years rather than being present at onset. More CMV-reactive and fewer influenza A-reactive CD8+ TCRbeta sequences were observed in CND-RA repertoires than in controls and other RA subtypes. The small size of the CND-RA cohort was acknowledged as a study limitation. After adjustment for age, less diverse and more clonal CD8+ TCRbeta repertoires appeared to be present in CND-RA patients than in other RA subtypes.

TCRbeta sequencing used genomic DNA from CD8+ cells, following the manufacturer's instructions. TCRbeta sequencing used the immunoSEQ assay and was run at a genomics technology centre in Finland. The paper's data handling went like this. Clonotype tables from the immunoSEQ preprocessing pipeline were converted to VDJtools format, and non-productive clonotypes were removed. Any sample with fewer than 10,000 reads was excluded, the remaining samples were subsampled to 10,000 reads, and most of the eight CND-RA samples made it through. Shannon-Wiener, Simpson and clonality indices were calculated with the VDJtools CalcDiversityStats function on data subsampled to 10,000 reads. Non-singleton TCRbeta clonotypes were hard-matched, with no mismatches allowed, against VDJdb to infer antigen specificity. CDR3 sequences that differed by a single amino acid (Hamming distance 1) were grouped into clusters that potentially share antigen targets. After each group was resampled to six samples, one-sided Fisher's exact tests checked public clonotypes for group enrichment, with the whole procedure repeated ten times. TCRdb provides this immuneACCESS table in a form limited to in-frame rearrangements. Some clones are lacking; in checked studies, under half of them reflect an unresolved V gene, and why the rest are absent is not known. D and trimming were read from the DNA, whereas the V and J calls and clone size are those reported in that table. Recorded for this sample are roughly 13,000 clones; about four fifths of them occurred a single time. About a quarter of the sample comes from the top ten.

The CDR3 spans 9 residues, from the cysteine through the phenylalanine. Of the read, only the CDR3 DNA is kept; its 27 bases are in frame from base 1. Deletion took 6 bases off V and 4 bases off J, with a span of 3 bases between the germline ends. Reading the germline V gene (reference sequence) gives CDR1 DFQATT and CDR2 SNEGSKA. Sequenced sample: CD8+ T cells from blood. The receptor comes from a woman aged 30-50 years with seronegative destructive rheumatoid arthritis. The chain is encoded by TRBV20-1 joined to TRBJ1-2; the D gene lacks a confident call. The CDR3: CSALYGYTF. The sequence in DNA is TGCAGTGCCCTCTATGGCTACACCTTC.